These T cell receptor beta chains were read from a single sample in a study of cytomegalovirus exposure and HLA in healthy donors. Assay used: immunoSEQ multiplex PCR; TCRdb lists only in-frame clones, some missing. The profile shows under 150,000 clones, 70% to 80% of them singletons. The sample was PBMCs. The receptors stem from a woman aged 40 to 49 in good health and CMV-seropositive. Each CDR3 is given with its conserved first and last residue. A D gene is named only where the DNA matches it firmly. Only part of the rows carry a size: once, few, many, or a class if the clone is expanded.

J | V | length | D | size | CDR3 | DNA
TRBJ2-2 | TRBV2 | 17 | TRBD2 | few | CASSEGAGGLGTGELFF | TGTGCCAGCAGTGAAGGAGCGGGGGGTTTAGGGACCGGGGAGCTGTTTTTT
TRBJ2-7 | TRBV7-6 | 15 | - | - | CASSPGFPITYEQYF | TGTGCCAGCAGCCCAGGGTTTCCTATAACCTACGAGCAGTACTTC
TRBJ2-1 | TRBV5-1 | 14 | - | - | CASRRTDTGNEQFF | TGCGCCAGCCGCCGGACAGACACAGGGAATGAGCAGTTCTTC
TRBJ1-2 | TRBV6-6 | 11 | TRBD1 | - | CASTGQGGYTF | TGTGCCAGCACCGGACAGGGTGGCTACACCTTC
TRBJ2-3 | TRBV7-9 | 15 | TRBD2 | - | CASSPGLADTDTQYF | TGTGCCAGCAGCCCCGGACTAGCAGACACAGATACGCAGTATTTT
TRBJ1-2 | TRBV5-4 | 14 | - | - | CASSLLGGSWGYTF | TGTGCCAGCAGCTTGTTGGGGGGATCTTGGGGCTACACCTTC
TRBJ2-3 | TRBV7-2 | 16 | TRBD2 | - | CASSLEVAGPTDTQYF | TGTGCCAGCAGCTTAGAAGTAGCGGGCCCCACAGATACGCAGTATTTT
TRBJ1-1 | TRBV7-2 | 16 | TRBD1 | - | CASSLSTGQRSEKAFF | TGTGCCAGCAGCTTATCCACGGGACAGAGGTCGGAGAAAGCTTTCTTT
TRBJ2-1 | TRBV7-8 | 16 | - | few | CASSRRAESSYNEQFF | TGTGCCAGCAGCCGGCGGGCGGAAAGCTCCTACAATGAGCAGTTCTTC
TRBJ2-1 | TRBV19 | 15 | TRBD2 | - | CASSKTSGSYNEQFF | TGTGCCAGTAGTAAGACTAGCGGCTCCTACAATGAGCAGTTCTTC
TRBJ1-4 | TRBV5-8 | 14 | - | - | CASSLEYYNEKLFF | TGTGCCAGCAGCTTGGAATACTATAATGAAAAACTGTTTTTT
TRBJ2-1 | TRBV7-3 | 14 | TRBD1 | - | CASSVRQGEDEQFF | TGTGCCAGCAGCGTGCGACAGGGGGAAGATGAGCAGTTCTTC
TRBJ1-1 | TRBV5-1 | 15 | - | - | CASSRPRGAGTEAFF | TGCGCCAGCAGCCGTCCCCGGGGGGCAGGTACTGAAGCTTTCTTT
TRBJ1-2 | TRBV7-8 | 15 | TRBD1 | - | CASSLVPGGGLGYTF | TGTGCCAGCAGCTTAGTTCCAGGGGGCGGTTTGGGCTACACCTTC
TRBJ2-3 | TRBV7-3 | 16 | - | - | CASSPSAGSPADTQYF | TGTGCCAGCAGCCCCTCAGCGGGTTCTCCCGCAGATACGCAGTATTTT
TRBJ2-1 | TRBV7-9 | 16 | TRBD1 | - | CASIALRGLKQGVQFF | TGTGCCAGCATCGCTTTAAGGGGCCTCAAGCAGGGGGTGCAGTTCTTC
TRBJ2-2 | TRBV5-1 | 17 | TRBD2 | - | CASSSSLAGVSTGELFF | TGCGCCAGCAGCTCGTCCTTAGCGGGAGTTTCCACCGGGGAGCTGTTTTTT
TRBJ2-1 | TRBV5-5 | 13 | - | - | CASSPRTYNEQFF | TGTGCCAGCAGCCCCCGGACATACAATGAGCAGTTCTTC
TRBJ1-6 | TRBV2 | 15 | - | - | CASSEEGIGNSPLHF | TGTGCCAGCAGTGAAGAGGGGATTGGGAATTCACCCCTCCACTTT
TRBJ2-1 | TRBV10-3 | 14 | - | - | CAISEGEAYNEQFF | TGTGCCATCAGTGAAGGGGAGGCCTACAATGAGCAGTTCTTC
TRBJ2-7 | TRBV2 | 13 | - | - | CASTLHTLTGEYF | TGTGCCAGCACCCTACATACCCTCACCGGGGAGTACTTC
TRBJ1-2 | TRBV5-6 | 16 | TRBD1 | few | CASSRQGTGASYGYTF | TGTGCCAGCAGCCGACAGGGGACAGGGGCTTCCTATGGCTACACCTTC
TRBJ2-7 | TRBV7-2 | 14 | - | - | CASSRPGEPYEQYF | TGTGCCAGCAGCCGACCCGGGGAACCCTACGAGCAGTACTTC
TRBJ1-2 | TRBV7-3 | 15 | TRBD1 | - | CASRITGGPNYGYTF | TGTGCCAGCAGAATTACAGGGGGTCCTAACTATGGCTACACCTTC
TRBJ2-3 | TRBV7-9 | 18 | TRBD2 | - | CSSSQGLAGGGHTDTQYF | TGTTCCAGCAGCCAGGGACTAGCGGGAGGCGGGCACACAGATACGCAGTATTTT
TRBJ2-1 | TRBV19 | 12 | - | - | CASSSGHYEQFF | TGTGCCAGTAGTAGCGGACATTATGAGCAGTTCTTC
TRBJ1-5 | TRBV27 | 14 | - | - | CASSPGDSNQPQHF | TGTGCCAGCAGCCCCGGGGATAGCAATCAGCCCCAGCATTTT
TRBJ2-7 | TRBV7-3 | 12 | - | few | CARGLGGYEQYF | TGTGCCAGAGGCCTGGGGGGCTACGAGCAGTACTTC
TRBJ2-7 | TRBV18 | 15 | TRBD1 | few | CASSPAPGQTYEQYF | TGTGCCAGCTCACCGGCTCCGGGACAGACCTACGAGCAGTACTTC
TRBJ2-7 | TRBV9 | 15 | TRBD1 | once | CASSPRTGDPYEQYF | TGTGCCAGCAGCCCCCGGACAGGGGATCCCTACGAGCAGTACTTC
TRBJ2-1 | TRBV14 | 15 | TRBD1 | - | CASSLRDRGSNEQFF | TGTGCCAGCAGCCTCCGGGACAGGGGTTCCAATGAGCAGTTCTTC
TRBJ1-2 | TRBV5-1 | 15 | TRBD1 | - | CASSLDRTGVGGYTF | TGCGCCAGCAGCTTGGACCGGACAGGAGTGGGAGGCTACACCTTC
TRBJ2-1 | TRBV10-3 | 15 | TRBD2 | - | CAISERLAGVDEQFF | TGTGCCATCAGTGAGCGGCTAGCGGGAGTCGATGAGCAGTTCTTC
TRBJ2-1 | TRBV30 | 13 | TRBD2 | - | CAWSDQTSGKQFF | TGTGCCTGGAGTGACCAGACTAGCGGGAAGCAGTTCTTC
TRBJ1-5 | TRBV28 | 14 | TRBD1 | - | CASSSGQGDQPQHF | TGTGCCAGCAGTTCGGGACAGGGGGATCAGCCCCAGCATTTT
TRBJ1-2 | TRBV6-5 | 13 | TRBD1 | few | CASSLQGNYGYTF | TGTGCCAGCAGTTTACAGGGGAACTATGGCTACACCTTC
TRBJ2-5 | TRBV5-6 | 14 | TRBD1 | - | CASSLQGVVETQYF | TGTGCCAGCAGCCTTCAGGGGGTCGTGGAGACCCAGTACTTC
TRBJ2-7 | TRBV27 | 13 | TRBD1 | - | CASSVTGGYEQYF | TGTGCCAGCAGCGTGACAGGGGGGTACGAGCAGTACTTC
TRBJ2-5 | TRBV5-1 | 13 | - | - | CASSLPYQETQYF | TGCGCCAGCAGCTTGCCGTACCAAGAGACCCAGTACTTC
TRBJ2-1 | TRBV7-7 | 18 | TRBD2 | - | CASSLAMGGGGAHNEQFF | TGTGCTAGCAGCTTAGCGATGGGTGGCGGGGGGGCCCACAATGAGCAGTTCTTC
TRBJ2-7 | TRBV5-1 | 14 | TRBD2 | - | CASSLTAGRSEQYF | TGCGCCAGCAGCTTGACAGCGGGAAGGTCCGAGCAGTACTTC
TRBJ2-1 | TRBV23-1 | 19 | TRBD1 | - | CASSQSGQGALSSYNEQFF | TGCGCCAGCAGTCAATCGGGACAGGGGGCCTTAAGCTCCTACAATGAGCAGTTCTTC
TRBJ2-3 | TRBV4-1 | 13 | - | - | CASSQVSTDTQYF | TGCGCCAGCAGCCAAGTCTCCACAGATACGCAGTATTTT
TRBJ2-2 | TRBV5-6 | 14 | TRBD1 | - | CASRGTGRTGELFF | TGTGCCAGCAGAGGGACAGGACGAACCGGGGAGCTGTTTTTT
TRBJ1-3 | TRBV7-6 | 18 | - | - | CASSLFTGMDRPGNTIYF | TGTGCCAGCAGCTTATTTACGGGAATGGACCGTCCTGGAAACACCATATATTTT